Sequencing of this TCR beta chain was carried out in a study of tissue T cells after allogeneic stem cell transplantation. Findings and caveats of the study: TCR repertoires tracked anatomic similarity, regardless of disease or transplant status. The study did not identify alloreactive or antigen-specific tissue TCRs, and some clones might be persisting host cells. Shared clones across patients were few; motif clustering revealed tissue-specific shared signatures.

The CDR3 loop spans 14 amino acids. The ends were cut back, 5 bases at V and 0 bases at J, with 10 bases in the middle. Germline CDR1 is FNHDT and CDR2 is SITEND (reference sequence). A remark on this clone: What it binds is not known. Gene and germline names: mouse. Coverage ceases 1 residue before the CDR3 finishes, and the germline J gene fills in the end.

Using immunoSEQ multiplex PCR, the repertoire was profiled, and TCRdb retains in-frame clones only, with some absent. The sample includes 15,000 to 20,000 clones, around 70% seen only once; the top ten take 0.75% to 1%. Sequencing input: spleen. The sequence derives from a female BALB/c mouse in good health. The mouse line has the MHC haplotype H2-d. This rearrangement joins TRBV19 to TRBJ2-3; D might be TRBD1 (6 bases). Incomplete CDR3 DNA: TGTGCCAGCAGGCGGACAGCTAGTGCAGAAACGCTGTAT. Protein: CASRRTASAETLY. From start to end, the CDR3 is CASRRTASAETLYF.